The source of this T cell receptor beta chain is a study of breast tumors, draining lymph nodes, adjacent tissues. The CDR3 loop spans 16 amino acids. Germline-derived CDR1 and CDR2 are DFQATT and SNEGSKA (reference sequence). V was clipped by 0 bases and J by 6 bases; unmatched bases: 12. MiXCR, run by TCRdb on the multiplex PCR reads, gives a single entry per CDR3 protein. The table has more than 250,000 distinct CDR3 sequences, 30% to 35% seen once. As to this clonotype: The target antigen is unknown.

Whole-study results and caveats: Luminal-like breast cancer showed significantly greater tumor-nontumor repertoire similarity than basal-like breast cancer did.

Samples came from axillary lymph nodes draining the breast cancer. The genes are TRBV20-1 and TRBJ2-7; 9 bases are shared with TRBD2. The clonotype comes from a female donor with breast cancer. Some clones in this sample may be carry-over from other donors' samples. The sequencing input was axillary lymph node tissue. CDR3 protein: CSARDLAGHPKGEQYF. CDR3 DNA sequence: TGCAGTGCTAGAGATCTAGCGGGACATCCAAAAGGCGAGCAGTACTTC.